Presented here are 30 T cell receptor beta chains from one specimen sequenced in a study of blood T cells in healthy people across ages. Combining a sample-barcoded 5' primer with a J-beta primer mix, a second PCR ran for about 6 to 12 cycles. Each CDR3 protein gets one entry after TCRdb re-called the 5' RACE reads with MiXCR. The sample lists about a million distinct CDR3 sequences, roughly 50% occurring once. Material: blood. The source is an older woman in good health.

The sample holds a few counts of this clonotype. This rearrangement joins TRBV12-3 or TRBV12-4 to TRBJ2-3; 8 nucleotides agree with TRBD2. There are 16 residues in the CDR3. V lost 6 bases and J lost 8; bases outside the gene matches: 16. CDR3 bases: TGTGCCAGCAGCTCCGGGACTAGAGGATCCAGGGCTACGCAGTATTTT. Protein sequence: CASSSGTRGSRATQYF.

Notes on this clonotype: Just one base apart from a much larger clone, this may be a read error. The chain carries TRBV20-1 and TRBJ2-1; 7 nucleotides line up with TRBD2. Germline values: CDR1 DFQATT, CDR2 SNEGSKA (reference sequence). The CDR3 is made up of 13 amino acids. Losses at the gene ends were 1 base for V and 12 bases for J; bases not matched to a gene: 9. The CDR3 region has the DNA TGCAGTGCTAGAGGGGTCAGCGGGGTCGGGCAGTTCTTC. It codes for CSARGVSGVGQFF.

The chain links TRBV7-2 to TRBJ2-2; D tentatively fits TRBD1 or TRBD2 (6 bases each). This CDR3 contains 17 residues. Germline CDR1 and CDR2: SGHTA and FQGNSA. Trimming shortened V by 5 bases and J by 0 bases, and 16 bases separated the two germline ends. CDR3 coding DNA: TGTGCCAGCAGCCGAGGGGGGAGCGGAGCGAACACCGGGGAGCTGTTTTTT. Its protein is CASSRGGSGANTGELFF.

This clonotype was counted a few times. The CDR3 sequence: CATSTTKPGLHTDTQYF. The CDR3 DNA reads as TGTGCCACCAGCACTACTAAACCGGGACTGCACACAGATACGCAGTATTTT. The V and J genes are TRBV15 and TRBJ2-3; a possible D gene is TRBD2 (6 bases). Between the trimmed V and J ends, which lost 4 bases and 2 bases, there was a span of 19 bases. Germline lookup yields CDR1 LNHNV and CDR2 YYDKDF (reference sequence). The CDR3 is made up of 17 amino acids.

The chain joins TRBV7-6 to TRBJ2-5; the match to TRBD1 covers 8 bases. Gene TRBJ2-7 matches the end of the DNA better, so the J call may be wrong. The CDR3 loop spans 15 amino acids. Germline V lookup: CDR1 SGHVS, CDR2 FNYEAQ. This CDR3 is CASSKRTGNSDEQYF. The CDR3 DNA reads as TGTGCCAGCAGCAAAAGGACAGGGAATAGCGACGAGCAGTACTTC.

In its sample, this clonotype was seen a few times. V gene TRBV5-1 combines with J gene TRBJ2-5, with D tentatively TRBD2 (5 bases). This CDR3 is 16 amino acids long. V lost 2 bases, J lost 5 bases, and 19 bases lay in between. Germline V gene data show CDR1 as SGHRS and CDR2 as YFSETQ. The CDR3 reads CASSFSGLQFKETQYF. The CDR3 DNA follows: TGCGCCAGCAGCTTCTCCGGACTCCAATTTAAGGAGACCCAGTACTTC.

This clonotype was observed a handful of times. The chain has TRBV5-6 and TRBJ2-3, with D tentatively TRBD1 (5 bases). The V end was cut by 1 base, the J end by 5 bases, with 11 bases between. The CDR3 is made up of 14 amino acids. CDR1 is SGHDT and CDR2 is YYEEEE in the germline V gene. In DNA form, the CDR3 reads TGTGCCAGCAGCTTGAGGGGAAGTGTAGATACGCAGTATTTT. It specifies CASSLRGSVDTQYF.

This rearrangement joins TRBV20-1 to TRBJ2-5, with 10 positions matching TRBD2. After removal of 7 bases from V and 4 bases from J, the junction contained 6 bases not matched to a gene. This CDR3 is 13 amino acids long. Germline CDR1 and CDR2: DFQATT and SNEGSKA (reference sequence). CDR3 DNA: TGCAGTGTGGCTAGCGGGGGTGTAGAGACCCAGTACTTC. Translating gives CSVASGGVETQYF.

The CDR3 sequence is CASSSETGFYEQYF. CDR3 in DNA: TGTGCCAGCAGCTCCGAGACAGGGTTCTACGAGCAGTACTTC. This chain uses TRBV7-6 with TRBJ2-5; TRBD1 matches at 7 bases. The J call may not be correct, given that the DNA end is closer to TRBJ2-7. Germline values: CDR1 SGHVS, CDR2 FNYEAQ. CDR3 length: 14 amino acids.

The genes are TRBV7-2 and TRBJ2-6; D is unclear. From germline, CDR1 is SGHTA and CDR2 FQGNSA. The CDR3 runs to 13 residues. V was clipped by 5 bases and J by 5 bases, with 7 bases between them. CDR3 protein: CASSPDRANVLTF. The CDR3 coding sequence is TGTGCCAGCAGCCCTGACAGGGCCAACGTCCTGACTTTC.

The DNA of the CDR3 is TGTGCCAGCAGACGACAGGGGAGGGATGAGCAGTTCTTC. This codes for CASRRQGRDEQFF. The chain has TRBV12-3 or TRBV12-4 and TRBJ2-1; maybe TRBD1 (8 bases). Trimming removed 6 bases at V and 8 bases at J, with 14 bases between. The CDR3 has 13 residues.

To note about this clonotype: Compared with germline, one end of the junction differs, possibly owing to a read error. The chain uses TRBV3-1 and TRBJ2-5; D perhaps matches TRBD2 (6 bases). This CDR3 is 16 amino acids long. The germline gives CDR1 LGHDT, CDR2 YNNKEL (reference sequence). CDR3 loop: CASSQAPTGAGETQYF. As DNA, the CDR3 is TGTGCCAGTAGCCAAGCCCCCACGGGCGCGGGGGAGACCCAGTACTTC.

This chain uses TRBV4-1 with TRBJ2-6; D is ambiguous. Germline values: CDR1 MGHRA, CDR2 YSYEKL. V shed 3 bases and J shed 2 bases, with 8 bases lying between them. The CDR3 has 15 residues. The CDR3 loop is CASSHGPAGANVLTF. The CDR3 DNA sequence: TGCGCCAGCAGCCACGGGCCGGCTGGGGCCAACGTCCTGACTTTC.

This clonotype was observed a few times. The V gene is TRBV4-1, the J gene TRBJ2-5; maybe TRBD2 (6 bases). Germline values: CDR1 MGHRA, CDR2 YSYEKL. The ends were cut back, 4 bases at V and 6 bases at J, with 18 bases in the middle. The CDR3 has 15 residues. The CDR3 DNA reads as TGCGCCAGCAGCCCCCCAGATCGGGAGAGGAAGACCCAGTACTTC. Protein sequence: CASSPPDRERKTQYF.

This clonotype occurred once. The chain employs TRBV5-1 and TRBJ2-5, with TRBD2 matching over 7 bases. The J call may not be correct, given that the DNA end is closer to TRBJ2-7. CDR3 length: 17 amino acids. Germline values: CDR1 SGHRS, CDR2 YFSETQ. CDR3 sequence (DNA): TGCGCCAGCAGCTTGGATGGGACTATGACGGGAGGTTACGAGCAGTACTTC. Its protein is CASSLDGTMTGGYEQYF.

The genes are TRBV7-9 and TRBJ2-5; D is perhaps TRBD2 (6 bases). This CDR3 comprises 15 residues. Trimming shortened V by 2 bases and J by 4 bases, and 14 bases separated the two germline ends. The germline CDR1 and CDR2 sequences are SEHNR and FQNEAQ (reference sequence). CDR3 nucleotides: TGTGCCAGCAGCTTAAGCAGACGGAGGGGAGAGACCCAGTACTTC. Translating it yields CASSLSRRRGETQYF.

This chain uses TRBV20-1 with TRBJ2-3, with a weak D call TRBD1 (5 bases). V dropped 6 bases and J dropped 2 bases, with 9 bases sitting between them. The germline V gene has CDR1 DFQATT and CDR2 SNEGSKA (reference sequence). The CDR3 is 12 amino acids. DNA of the CDR3: TGCAGTGCCACGACAGTCACAGATACGCAGTATTTT. This encodes CSATTVTDTQYF.

The gene calls are TRBV12-3 or TRBV12-4 and TRBJ2-2, with TRBD2 matching 13 bases. CDR3 length: 16 residues. Trimming took 3 bases from V and 6 from J; bases not matched to a gene: 4. The CDR3: CASSFGLAGVPGELFF. The CDR3 DNA is TGTGCCAGCAGTTTCGGACTAGCGGGAGTCCCCGGGGAGCTGTTTTTT.

The CDR3, as DNA: TGTGCCAGCAACCTCAGGGGAACAGACAATGAGCAGTTCTTC. Its protein product is CASNLRGTDNEQFF. The rearrangement links TRBV7-2 to TRBJ2-1; D is perhaps TRBD1 (6 bases). Germline V gene data show CDR1 as SGHTA and CDR2 as FQGNSA. The CDR3 spans 14 residues. Trimming removed 7 bases from V and 5 bases from J, with 15 bases in between.

The CDR3 sequence is CASSLTPAGTPNTEAFF. The CDR3 nucleotides are TGTGCCAGCAGCTTAACCCCAGCAGGGACGCCTAACACTGAAGCTTTCTTT. The rearrangement joins TRBV7-3 to TRBJ1-1; tentative D call: TRBD1 (5 bases). Germline CDR1 and CDR2: SGHTA and FQGTGA. V dropped 0 bases and J dropped 2 bases, with 16 bases sitting between them. The CDR3 has 17 residues. The full variable domain, rest sourced from reference TRBV7-3 and TRBJ1-1, is GAGVSQTPSNKVTEKGKYVELRCDPISGHTALYWYRQSLGQGPEFLIYFQGTGAADDSGLPNDRFFAVRPEGSVSTLKIQRTERGDSAVYLCASSLTPAGTPNTEAFFGQGTRLTVV.

The V call is TRBV6-1, the J call TRBJ2-5, with 10 bases identical to TRBD2. The V gene's germline CDR1 is MNHNS and CDR2 SASEGT. With V trimmed by 11 bases and J by 0 bases, 6 bases remained unmatched. The CDR3 loop spans 14 amino acids. The CDR3 DNA is TGTGCCGGGGGACTAGCGCAGTACCAAGAGACCCAGTACTTC. Translating it yields CAGGLAQYQETQYF.

The chain employs TRBV29-1 and TRBJ2-3; D is unresolved. CDR3 length: 13 amino acids. Trimming left V 3 bases short and J 6 bases short, with 13 bases between. Germline CDR1 reads SQVTM; CDR2 reads ANQGSEA. CDR3 sequence: CSVEAGYGDTQYF. CDR3 in DNA: TGCAGCGTTGAGGCTGGGTATGGGGATACGCAGTATTTT.

The CDR3 is CAWSKTGIGELFF. CDR3 nucleotide sequence: TGTGCCTGGAGCAAGACAGGGATCGGGGAGCTGTTTTTT. The V gene is TRBV30, the J gene TRBJ2-2; 7 nucleotides match TRBD1. The CDR3 has 13 residues. V gave up 3 bases and J gave up 7 bases; unmatched junction bases: 5. The germline CDR1 and CDR2 sequences are GTSNPN and SVGIG (reference sequence).

The rearrangement links TRBV7-2 to TRBJ1-4, with D possibly matching TRBD1 (5 bases). The CDR3 is made up of 14 amino acids. The germline V gene encodes CDR1 SGHTA and CDR2 FQGNSA. V lost 3 bases and J lost 14, with 19 bases in between. CDR3 nucleotides: TGTGCCAGCAGCTTCGGGACCTCGCCTATTTCGCTGTTTTTT. Protein product: CASSFGTSPISLFF.

This clonotype was counted between two and nine times. This chain links TRBV10-3 with TRBJ2-7; 8 positions agree with TRBD2. Trimming cost V 10 bases and J 0 bases; bases outside gene matches: 14. The CDR3 extends over 16 amino acids. Germline V gene data show CDR1 as ENHRY and CDR2 as SYGVKD. DNA for the CDR3: TGTGCCACCAAAGTAGGGGCTAGCGGGCTCTCCTACGAGCAGTACTTC. Encoded protein: CATKVGASGLSYEQYF.

The table lists this clonotype with a few counts. This chain links TRBV20-1 with TRBJ2-5, with D possibly being TRBD2 (5 bases). The germline V gene has CDR1 DFQATT and CDR2 SNEGSKA (reference sequence). The V gene lost 0 bases and the J gene lost 5 bases, with 16 bases spanning the gap. This CDR3 has 15 residues. CDR3 DNA sequence: TGCAGTGCTAGAGAACCCGCCTTAGCGTGGGAGACCCAGTACTTC. Protein sequence: CSAREPALAWETQYF.

The rearrangement joins TRBV27 to TRBJ2-1, with 7 nucleotides matching TRBD1. V gave up 6 bases and J gave up 7 bases; unmatched junction bases: 15. The CDR3 is 16 amino acids. CDR1 is MNHEY, CDR2 SMNVEV, per germline (reference sequence). CDR3 sequence: CASRYFGQDKSNEQFF. In DNA, the CDR3 is TGTGCCAGCAGGTACTTCGGACAGGACAAAAGTAATGAGCAGTTCTTC.

V gene TRBV18 combines with J gene TRBJ2-6; unclear D gene. The CDR3 is 13 residues long. Germline CDR1 is KGHSH and CDR2 is LQKENI. V lost 5 bases, J lost 1 base, and 3 bases lay in between. CDR3 DNA: TGTGCCAGCTCAGCATCTGGGGCCAACGTCCTGACTTTC. Translating gives CASSASGANVLTF.

The sample holds a few counts of this clonotype. The chain links TRBV27 to TRBJ2-7, with D hard to call. From germline, CDR1 is MNHEY and CDR2 SMNVEV (reference sequence). There are 15 residues in the CDR3. V gave up 2 bases and J gave up 3 bases, with 14 bases separating them. The CDR3 sequence is CASSLGPNRDYEQYF. Here the CDR3 DNA reads TGTGCCAGCAGTTTAGGGCCCAATAGGGACTACGAGCAGTACTTC.

The gene calls are TRBV7-2 and TRBJ2-7; D is possibly TRBD2 (5 bases). The germline V and J ends were trimmed by 2 bases and 6 bases, with 17 bases remaining between them. The CDR3 has 15 amino acids. Germline V gives CDR1 SGHTA, CDR2 FQGNSA. The CDR3 protein is CASSLSTTSAGEQYF. Written as DNA, the CDR3 is TGTGCCAGCAGCTTATCCACTACTAGTGCGGGCGAGCAGTACTTC.